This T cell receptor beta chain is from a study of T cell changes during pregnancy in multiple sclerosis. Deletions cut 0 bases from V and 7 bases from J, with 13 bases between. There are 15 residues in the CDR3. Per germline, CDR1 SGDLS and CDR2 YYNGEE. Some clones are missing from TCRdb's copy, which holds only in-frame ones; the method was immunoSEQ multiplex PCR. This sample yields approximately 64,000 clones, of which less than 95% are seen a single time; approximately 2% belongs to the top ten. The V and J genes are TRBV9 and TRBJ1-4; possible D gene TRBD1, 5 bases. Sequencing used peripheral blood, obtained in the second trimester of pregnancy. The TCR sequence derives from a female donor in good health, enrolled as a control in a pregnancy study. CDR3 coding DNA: TGTGCCAGCAGCGTAGGTGGGGCGTTTCGTGAAAAACTGTTTTTT. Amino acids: CASSVGGAFREKLFF.